In its sample, the clone carrying this T cell receptor beta chain was seen once. Its antigen is still unknown. The junction differs from germline at one of its ends, possibly a read error. Germline lookup yields CDR1 SGHNT and CDR2 YYREEE (reference sequence). The CDR3 covers 13 residues. These data are taken from a study of blood T cells in healthy people across ages. Across the whole study: About one barcoded beta molecule per two T cells came from capture by template switching. Broader study findings: Among long-lived donors, naive CD4+ cells were more numerous and diversity higher than in aged donors. Expanded clonotype shifts may have been confounded, as the donors had an unknown CMV status.

Sample-barcoded 5' priming and a J-beta primer mix drove a second PCR of roughly 6 to 12 cycles. Each cDNA molecule received a tag from a template-switch adaptor that had 12 random nucleotides. TCRdb itself ran the 5' RACE reads through MiXCR, one entry per CDR3 protein. The sample has about 760,000 distinct CDR3 sequences, more than 55% seen once. The rearrangement links TRBV5-4 to TRBJ2-5; TRBD1 matches at 9 bases. The TCR comes from a man aged 35 to 55 in good health. Sequences were obtained from blood. The CDR3 DNA follows: TGTGCCAGCCAAGGACAGGGGCAAGAGACCCGGTACTTC. Translated, it gives CASQGQGQETRYF. Using reference TRBV5-4 and TRBJ2-5 for the parts outside the CDR3, the full variable domain is ETGVTQSPTHLIKTRGQQVTLRCSSQSGHNTVSWYQQALGQGPQFIFQYYREEENGRGNFPPRFSGLQFPNYSSELNVNALELDDSALYLCASQGQGQETRYFGPGTRLLVL.